The 8 T cell receptor beta chains listed next were all sequenced from one sample in a study of blood T cell repertoires in COVID-19. Only in-frame clones appear in the TCRdb table, and some are missing; sequencing was by immunoSEQ multiplex PCR. Among roughly 240,000 clones, around 88% were seen once, and the ten largest hold over 3%. The sequencing sample was made of peripheral blood. These receptor sequences come from a young woman who had recovered from COVID-19.

The table lists this clone with a count of one. J is TRBJ2-3 and V is TRBV13, with 8 bases aligning to TRBD2. V was clipped by 5 bases and J by 5 bases; unmatched bases: 9. The CDR3 extends over 15 amino acids. The germline V gene has CDR1 PRHDT and CDR2 FYEKMQ (reference sequence). The DNA for the CDR3 is TGTGCCAGCAGCCTCACGGGGGGGAGAGGAGATACGCAGTATTTT. Translated, it gives CASSLTGGRGDTQYF.

The sample holds one count of this clone. The V and J genes are TRBV12-3 or TRBV12-4 and TRBJ1-2; 7 bases match TRBD1. The CDR3 extends over 13 amino acids. V lost 5 bases to trimming and J lost 6 bases; unmatched junction nucleotides: 6. DNA of the CDR3: TGTGCCAGCAGTCCTACAGGGGAGAATGGCTACACCTTC. Residues: CASSPTGENGYTF.

This CDR3 reads CASSIERVSVGEQFF. For the CDR3, the DNA is TGTGCCAGTAGTATAGAAAGAGTGTCCGTCGGTGAGCAGTTCTTC. The chain recombines TRBV19 with TRBJ2-1; D gene uncertain. The germline V gene has CDR1 LNHDA and CDR2 SQIVND (reference sequence). The V gene lost 0 bases and the J gene lost 9 bases, with 15 bases spanning the gap. The CDR3 is 15 residues long.

This chain links TRBV6-1 with TRBJ1-6, with a possible D match to TRBD1 (6 bases). CDR3 length: 20 amino acids. With 0 bases removed from V and 1 base from J, the gap between germline ends came to 19 bases. Germline V CDR1 and CDR2: MNHNS, SASEGT. CDR3: CASSEAAFDRLSSYNSPLHF. In nucleotides, the CDR3 is TGTGCCAGCAGTGAAGCCGCTTTCGACAGGTTGAGTTCCTATAATTCACCCCTCCACTTT.

The CDR3 DNA is TGTGCCAGCAGCTTATTAGGGACAGCGAACACTGAAGCTTTCTTT. Translated: CASSLLGTANTEAFF. This chain uses TRBV7-3 with TRBJ1-1; TRBD1 matches 7 bases. J was trimmed by 1 base and V by 2 bases; bases with no gene match: 4. Germline CDR1 is SGHTA and CDR2 is FQGTGA. The CDR3 is made up of 15 amino acids.

V is TRBV11-1 and J is TRBJ2-1; tentative D call: TRBD2 (5 bases). This CDR3 is built from 11 residues. Germline lookup yields CDR1 SGHAT and CDR2 FQDESV (reference sequence). Trimming left V 6 bases short and J 8 bases short, with 8 bases between. The CDR3 DNA follows: TGTGCCAGCAGGTTACTAGATGAGCAGTTCTTC. This translates into CASRLLDEQFF.

V is TRBV7-9 and J is TRBJ2-7; 7 positions match TRBD1. Losses at the gene ends were 4 bases for V and 0 bases for J; bases not matched to a gene: 6. The CDR3 is 15 residues long. Looked up from germline, CDR1 is SEHNR and CDR2 is FQNEAQ (reference sequence). The CDR3 DNA reads as TGTGCCAGCAGCTCGGACAGGAAAATCTCCTACGAGCAGTACTTC. Translated, it gives CASSSDRKISYEQYF.

The chain uses TRBV5-1 and TRBJ2-3; 9 bases agree with TRBD2. After removal of 0 bases from V and 4 bases from J, the junction contained 6 bases not matched to a gene. This CDR3 has 16 residues. CDR1 is SGHRS and CDR2 is YFSETQ in the germline V gene. CDR3: CASSLGGLAGSDTQYF. CDR3 nucleotide sequence: TGCGCCAGCAGCTTGGGGGGGCTAGCGGGGTCAGATACGCAGTATTTT.